Following are 26 T cell receptor beta chains from one sample sequenced in a study of shared clonotypes between healthy human individuals (dated by TCRdb to the early 2020s). The library was built by means of the immunoSEQ multiplex PCR assay. Imported from immuneACCESS, the table was reduced by TCRdb to in-frame sequences with V and J called. These copies leave out some clones; in studies compared against another copy, an unresolved V gene accounts for under half, and the cause of the remainder is not known. The sample profile shows about 2.1 million clones; approximately 92% of them were found once. The ten largest account for around 1.7% of the sample. CD8 naive samples were obtained by positive selection for CCR7 among CD45RO-negative cells, yielding a CD45RA+CCR7+ population from which TemRA cells were excluded. Specimen: naive CD8+ T cells from PBMCs. Read against the paper, the sample's cell subset or site label means: CD45RA+CCR7+. The receptors come from a man younger than 35 in good health. Some clones in this sample may be carry-over from other donors' samples.

The CDR3: CSVVTLGYGYTF. The CDR3 DNA is TGCAGCGTTGTAACTTTGGGCTATGGCTACACCTTC. The chain combines TRBV29-1 with TRBJ1-2; D uncertain. CDR3 size: 12 residues. Germline V CDR1 and CDR2: SQVTM, ANQGSEA. Trimming left V 4 bases short and J 4 bases short, with 10 bases between.

This chain uses TRBV7-9 with TRBJ1-3, with D hard to call. The CDR3 has 16 residues. V was trimmed by 5 bases and J by 0 bases, leaving 14 bases between them. CDR1 and CDR2 (germline): SEHNR, FQNEAQ (reference sequence). CDR3 DNA sequence: TGTGCCAGCAGCCCAATCGGTTTGATCTCTGGAAACACCATATATTTT. It is translated as CASSPIGLISGNTIYF.

The chain recombines TRBV15 with TRBJ2-7; D is undetermined. Per the germline V gene, CDR1 is LNHNV and CDR2 is YYDKDF (reference sequence). The CDR3 is made up of 13 amino acids. Trimming removed 6 bases from V and 4 bases from J, with 13 bases in between. The CDR3 DNA sequence: TGTGCCACCAGTCACTCCAGGAAGTACGAGCAGTACTTC. This translates into CATSHSRKYEQYF.

This CDR3 reads CASSVELAVSYEQFF. DNA of the CDR3: TGTGCCAGCAGCGTAGAACTAGCGGTGTCCTATGAGCAGTTCTTC. The genes are TRBV9 and TRBJ2-1, with TRBD2 identical over 8 bases. V lost 0 bases and J lost 8; bases outside the gene matches: 7. The CDR3 spans 15 residues. From germline, CDR1 is SGDLS and CDR2 YYNGEE.

The chain couples TRBV27 to TRBJ1-5; D is perhaps TRBD1 (5 bases). Germline V gene sequence: CDR1 MNHEY, CDR2 SMNVEV (reference sequence). V gave up 6 bases and J gave up 11 bases, with 23 bases separating them. There are 15 residues in the CDR3. The CDR3 nucleotides are TGTGCCAGCAGCCCGGTGACAGTGGGGATGAGGGCCCAGCATTTT. Translated: CASSPVTVGMRAQHF.

A single count supports this clone. The genes are TRBV6-5 and TRBJ1-3; D remains unclear. The germline V gene encodes CDR1 MNHEY and CDR2 SVGAGI. V lost 6 bases to trimming and J lost 0 bases, with 9 bases between them. CDR3 size: 14 residues. CDR3 amino acids: CASSPGYSGNTIYF. For the CDR3, the DNA is TGTGCCAGCAGCCCCGGTTACTCTGGAAACACCATATATTTT.

V gene TRBV29-1 combines with J gene TRBJ2-7, with D unclear. Between the trimmed V and J ends, which lost 3 bases and 8 bases, there was a span of 14 bases. Germline lookup yields CDR1 SQVTM and CDR2 ANQGSEA. The CDR3 has 12 residues. CDR3: CSVDYGLGKQYF. The CDR3, as DNA: TGCAGCGTTGATTACGGATTGGGTAAGCAGTACTTC.

The rearrangement links TRBV7-8 to TRBJ1-2; D not resolved. Germline assignment: CDR1 SGHVS and CDR2 FQNEAQ. Trimming removed 1 base from V and 2 bases from J, with 11 bases in between. The CDR3 has 15 amino acids. In DNA form, the CDR3 reads TGTGCCAGCAGCTTAGGACCGAACGTAAACTATGGCTACACCTTC. The encoded protein is CASSLGPNVNYGYTF.

This rearrangement joins TRBV13 to TRBJ2-5; possibly TRBD2 for D (5 bases). CDR3 length equals 15 residues. The V end lost 0 bases, the J end lost 5 bases, and 13 bases lay between the germline ends. In germline, CDR1 is PRHDT, CDR2 FYEKMQ (reference sequence). CDR3 nucleotide sequence: TGTGCCAGCAGCTTAGGGGCTGCTCGGAGGGAGACCCAGTACTTC. Translating it yields CASSLGAARRETQYF.

The chain carries TRBV21-1 and TRBJ2-3; TRBD2 is the table's D call and was not checked against the DNA. TRBV21-1 is a pseudogene locus. The length of the CDR3 is 18 residues. The CDR3 sequence is CASSRGTSGEVTTDTQYF. The DNA for the CDR3 is TGTGCCAGCAGCAGGGGGACTTCGGGAGAGGTGACCACAGATACGCAGTATTTT.

This chain connects TRBV19 to TRBJ2-7; 8 positions agree with TRBD2. The germline V gene encodes CDR1 LNHDA and CDR2 SQIVND (reference sequence). J was trimmed by 4 bases and V by 3 bases; bases with no gene match: 11. This CDR3 is 16 amino acids long. The CDR3 nucleotides are TGTGCCAGTAGTATCGGGGGAAGCGGGAGTAGTTACGAGCAGTACTTC. Its protein product is CASSIGGSGSSYEQYF.

The rearrangement joins TRBV7-9 to TRBJ2-5; D unresolved. The CDR3 loop spans 14 amino acids. Trimming shortened V by 2 bases and J by 4 bases, and 11 bases separated the two germline ends. Germline assignment: CDR1 SEHNR and CDR2 FQNEAQ (reference sequence). Here the CDR3 DNA reads TGTGCCAGCAGCTTAAGTGCGTTCCGAGAGACCCAGTACTTC. It is translated as CASSLSAFRETQYF. Looking up the rest from reference TRBV7-9 and TRBJ2-5 gives the full variable domain: DTGVSQNPRHKITKRGQNVTFRCDPISEHNRLYWYRQTLGQGPEFLTYFQNEAQLEKSRLLSDRFSAERPKGSFSTLEIQRTEQGDSAMYLCASSLSAFRETQYFGPGTRLLVL.

This clone was seen a handful of times. The rearrangement joins TRBV7-9 to TRBJ2-7, with 12 bases fitting TRBD2. The CDR3 sequence is 15 residues long. The V and J ends lost 8 bases and 7 bases, in that order; junction bases with no gene match: 12. Germline values: CDR1 SEHNR, CDR2 FQNEAQ (reference sequence). CDR3 sequence (DNA): TGTGCCAGCTCCTCCCCTAGCGGGAGGGATAATGAGCAGTACTTC. Amino acids: CASSSPSGRDNEQYF.

The rearrangement uses TRBV18 and TRBJ2-1; D unclear. The CDR3 is 14 amino acids. Germline V gene data show CDR1 as KGHSH and CDR2 as LQKENI. Between the trimmed V and J ends, which lost 2 bases and 4 bases, there was a span of 9 bases. This CDR3 reads CASSPERLYNEQFF. As DNA, the CDR3 is TGTGCCAGCTCACCAGAGCGACTGTACAATGAGCAGTTCTTC. Complete variable domain (other parts from reference TRBV18 and TRBJ2-1): NAGVMQNPRHLVRRRGQEARLRCSPMKGHSHVYWYRQLPEEGLKFMVYLQKENIIDESGMPKERFSAEFPKEGPSILRIQQVVRGDSAAYFCASSPERLYNEQFFGPGTRLTVL.

The chain employs TRBV19 and TRBJ1-4; 10 positions match TRBD1. CDR3 length: 16 residues. The junction had 9 bases not matched to a gene; V was cut back by 4 bases and J by 7 bases. CDR1 and CDR2 from the germline V gene are LNHDA and SQIVND (reference sequence). The CDR3 loop reads CASSTPDRGLFEKLFF. DNA for the CDR3: TGTGCCAGTAGTACCCCCGACAGGGGGCTTTTTGAAAAACTGTTTTTT. Looking up the rest from reference TRBV19 and TRBJ1-4 gives the full variable domain: DGGITQSPKYLFRKEGQNVTLSCEQNLNHDAMYWYRQDPGQGLRLIYYSQIVNDFQKGDIAEGYSVSREKKESFPLTVTSAQKNPTAFYLCASSTPDRGLFEKLFFGSGTQLSVL.

The gene calls are TRBV19 and TRBJ2-5; TRBD2 aligns across 9 bases. V lost 4 bases to trimming and J lost 5 bases; unmatched junction nucleotides: 8. Looked up from germline, CDR1 is LNHDA and CDR2 is SQIVND (reference sequence). The CDR3 is 15 amino acids. The CDR3 protein is CASSRGTSSRETQYF. The CDR3 bases are TGTGCCAGTAGTAGGGGGACTAGCTCTCGGGAGACCCAGTACTTC.

The chain links TRBV9 to TRBJ2-7; tentatively, D is TRBD1 or TRBD2 (5 bases each). V was shortened by 4 bases and J by 6 bases, with 20 bases between the two germline ends. CDR1 and CDR2 (germline): SGDLS, YYNGEE. This CDR3 is built from 15 residues. The CDR3 region is CASSPIPGRQSEQYF. As DNA, the CDR3 is TGTGCCAGCAGCCCAATCCCGGGAAGACAGAGCGAGCAGTACTTC. The whole variable domain, filled in from reference TRBV9 and TRBJ2-7, reads DSGVTQTPKHLITATGQRVTLRCSPRSGDLSVYWYQQSLDQGLQFLIQYYNGEERAKGNILERFSAQQFPDLHSELNLSSLELGDSALYFCASSPIPGRQSEQYFGPGTRLTVT.

The V gene is TRBV7-8, the J gene TRBJ1-1; no reliable D call. The CDR3 has 14 amino acids. V shed 2 bases and J shed 4 bases, with 11 bases lying between them. From germline, CDR1 is SGHVS and CDR2 FQNEAQ. The CDR3 sequence is CASSLSWGITEAFF. The CDR3 bases are TGTGCCAGCAGCTTAAGTTGGGGTATCACTGAAGCTTTCTTT.

The rearrangement links TRBV6-6 to TRBJ2-7; 7 bases are a match to TRBD2. Unmatched junction bases numbered 12, after V lost 6 bases and J lost 7 bases. Germline CDR1 reads MNHNY; CDR2 reads SVGAGI (reference sequence). The length of the CDR3 is 14 residues. CDR3 region: CASSPGGSGWEQYF. The CDR3 DNA reads as TGTGCCAGCAGCCCCGGGGGGAGCGGCTGGGAGCAGTACTTC.

This clone was recorded once. The chain has TRBV5-6 and TRBJ2-5; D remains ambiguous. The CDR3 is made up of 14 amino acids. Trimming took off 1 base at V and 5 bases at J, with 12 bases between the two ends. Per the germline V gene, CDR1 is SGHDT and CDR2 is YYEEEE. The CDR3 bases are TGTGCCAGCAGCTTGCTCTGGGGTTGGGAGACCCAGTACTTC. It is translated as CASSLLWGWETQYF.

Concerning this clone itself: In the same sample, other DNA sequences code for this CDR3. This chain uses TRBV27 with TRBJ2-1; perhaps TRBD2 as D (6 bases). Germline values: CDR1 MNHEY, CDR2 SMNVEV (reference sequence). The germline V and J ends were trimmed by 4 bases and 1 base, with 8 bases remaining between them. The length of the CDR3 is 14 residues. In DNA, the CDR3 is TGTGCCAGCAGTTGGAGCGGGTCCTACAATGAGCAGTTCTTC. Translating gives CASSWSGSYNEQFF.

This sequence joins TRBV5-1 and TRBJ2-5, with 11 bases aligning to TRBD2. Germline V gene sequence: CDR1 SGHRS, CDR2 YFSETQ. Unmatched junction bases numbered 9, after V lost 3 bases and J lost 2 bases. The CDR3 length is 17 residues. The CDR3 DNA follows: TGCGCCAGCAGCTGGGGAATAGCGGGAGGGCGGCAAGAGACCCAGTACTTC. It specifies CASSWGIAGGRQETQYF.

This clone was seen only once. This sample includes further DNA sequences coding for the same CDR3. The chain couples TRBV7-3 to TRBJ1-1; 11 bases are a match to TRBD1. This CDR3 contains 14 residues. Trimming removed 5 bases from V and 4 bases from J; junction bases left unmatched: 3. Germline V gene data show CDR1 as SGHTA and CDR2 as FQGTGA. CDR3 in amino acids: CASSLGQGATEAFF. DNA of the CDR3: TGTGCCAGCAGCCTTGGACAGGGGGCCACTGAAGCTTTCTTT. The full variable domain, in which reference TRBV7-3 and TRBJ1-1 provide the parts outside the CDR3, is GAGVSQTPSNKVTEKGKYVELRCDPISGHTALYWYRQSLGQGPEFLIYFQGTGAADDSGLPNDRFFAVRPEGSVSTLKIQRTERGDSAVYLCASSLGQGATEAFFGQGTRLTVV.

In its sample, this clone was seen once. The V gene is TRBV4-1, the J gene TRBJ2-7; maybe TRBD2 (6 bases). Germline V lookup: CDR1 MGHRA, CDR2 YSYEKL. The CDR3 has 13 amino acids. V was clipped by 3 bases and J by 4 bases, with 10 bases between them. The CDR3 region is CASSHGTQYEQYF. For the CDR3, the DNA is TGCGCCAGCAGCCATGGGACTCAATACGAGCAGTACTTC.

The gene calls are TRBV7-9 and TRBJ2-7; D not resolved. Germline CDR1 reads SEHNR; CDR2 reads FQNEAQ (reference sequence). The CDR3 extends over 14 amino acids. Trimming shortened V by 1 base and J by 2 bases, and 9 bases separated the two germline ends. In DNA, the CDR3 is TGTGCCAGCAGCTTAGACCCCTGGGCCTACGAGCAGTACTTC. This encodes CASSLDPWAYEQYF. The complete variable domain, with remaining parts taken from reference TRBV7-9 and TRBJ2-7, reads DTGVSQNPRHKITKRGQNVTFRCDPISEHNRLYWYRQTLGQGPEFLTYFQNEAQLEKSRLLSDRFSAERPKGSFSTLEIQRTEQGDSAMYLCASSLDPWAYEQYFGPGTRLTVT.

The chain carries TRBV5-6 and TRBJ2-1; 9 nucleotides align to TRBD2. The germline gives CDR1 SGHDT, CDR2 YYEEEE. The CDR3 runs to 16 residues. The junction had 4 bases not matched to a gene; V was cut back by 0 bases and J by 3 bases. The CDR3 DNA reads TGTGCCAGCAGCTTGGGACTAGCGGAGAGCTACAATGAGCAGTTCTTC. This translates into CASSLGLAESYNEQFF.